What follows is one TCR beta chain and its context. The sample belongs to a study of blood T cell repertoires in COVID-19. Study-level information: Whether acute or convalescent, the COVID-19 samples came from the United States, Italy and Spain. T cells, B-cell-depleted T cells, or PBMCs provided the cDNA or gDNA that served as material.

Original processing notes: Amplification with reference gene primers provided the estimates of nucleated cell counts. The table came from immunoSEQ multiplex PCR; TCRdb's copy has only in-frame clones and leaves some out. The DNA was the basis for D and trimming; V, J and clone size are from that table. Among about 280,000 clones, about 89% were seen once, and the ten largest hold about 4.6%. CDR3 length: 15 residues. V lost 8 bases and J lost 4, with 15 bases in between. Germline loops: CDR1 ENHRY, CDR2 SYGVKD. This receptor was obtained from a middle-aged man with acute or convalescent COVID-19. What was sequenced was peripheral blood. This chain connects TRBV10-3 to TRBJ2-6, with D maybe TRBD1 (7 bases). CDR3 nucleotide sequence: TGTGCCATCGGGCAGGGGGGCGCCGGGGCCAACGTCCTGACTTTC. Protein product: CAIGQGGAGANVLTF.